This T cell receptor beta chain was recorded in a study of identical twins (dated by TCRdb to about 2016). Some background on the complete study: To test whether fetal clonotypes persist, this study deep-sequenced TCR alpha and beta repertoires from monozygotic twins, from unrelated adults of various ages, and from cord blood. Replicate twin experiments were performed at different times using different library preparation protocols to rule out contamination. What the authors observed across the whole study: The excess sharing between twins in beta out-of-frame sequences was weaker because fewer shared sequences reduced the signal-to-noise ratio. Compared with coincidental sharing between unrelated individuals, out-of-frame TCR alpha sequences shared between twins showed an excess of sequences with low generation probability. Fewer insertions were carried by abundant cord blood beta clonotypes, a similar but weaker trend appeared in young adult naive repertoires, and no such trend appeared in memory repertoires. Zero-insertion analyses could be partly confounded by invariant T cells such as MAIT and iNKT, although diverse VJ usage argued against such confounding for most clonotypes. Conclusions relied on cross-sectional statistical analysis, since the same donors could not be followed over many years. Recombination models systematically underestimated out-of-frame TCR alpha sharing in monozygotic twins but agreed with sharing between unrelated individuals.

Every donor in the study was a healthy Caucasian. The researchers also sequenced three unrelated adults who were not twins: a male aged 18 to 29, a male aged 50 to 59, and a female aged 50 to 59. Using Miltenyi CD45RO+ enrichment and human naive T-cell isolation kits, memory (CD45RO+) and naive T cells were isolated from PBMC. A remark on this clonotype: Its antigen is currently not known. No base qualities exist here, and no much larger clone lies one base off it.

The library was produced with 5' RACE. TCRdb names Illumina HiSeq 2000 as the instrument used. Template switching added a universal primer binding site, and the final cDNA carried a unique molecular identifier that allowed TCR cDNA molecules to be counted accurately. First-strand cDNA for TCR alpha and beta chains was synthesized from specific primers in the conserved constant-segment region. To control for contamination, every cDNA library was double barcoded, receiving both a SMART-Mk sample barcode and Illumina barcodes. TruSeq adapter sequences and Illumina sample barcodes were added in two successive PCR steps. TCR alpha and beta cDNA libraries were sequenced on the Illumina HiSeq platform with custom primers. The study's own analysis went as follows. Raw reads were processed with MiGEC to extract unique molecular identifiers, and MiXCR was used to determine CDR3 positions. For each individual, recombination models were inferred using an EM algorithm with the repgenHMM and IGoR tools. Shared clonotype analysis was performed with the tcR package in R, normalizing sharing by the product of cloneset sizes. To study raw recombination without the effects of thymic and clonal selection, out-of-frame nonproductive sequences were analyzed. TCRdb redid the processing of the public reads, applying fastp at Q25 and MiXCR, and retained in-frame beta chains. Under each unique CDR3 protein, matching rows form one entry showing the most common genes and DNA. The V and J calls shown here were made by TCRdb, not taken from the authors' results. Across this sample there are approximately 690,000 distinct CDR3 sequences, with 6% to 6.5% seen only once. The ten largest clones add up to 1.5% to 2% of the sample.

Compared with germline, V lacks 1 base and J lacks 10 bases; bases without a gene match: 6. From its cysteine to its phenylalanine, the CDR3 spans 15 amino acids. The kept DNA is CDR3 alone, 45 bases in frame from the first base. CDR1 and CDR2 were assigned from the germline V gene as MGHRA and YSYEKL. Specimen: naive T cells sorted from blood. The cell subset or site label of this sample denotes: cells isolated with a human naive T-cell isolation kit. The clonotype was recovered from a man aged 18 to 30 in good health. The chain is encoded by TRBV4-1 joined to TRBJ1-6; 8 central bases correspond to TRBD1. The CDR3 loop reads CASSQGRDRRSPLHF. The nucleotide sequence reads TGCGCCAGCAGCCAAGGCCGGGACAGGAGATCACCCCTCCACTTT.